Listed here are 17 T cell receptor beta chains from one sample, sequenced in a study of shared clonotypes between healthy human individuals. The assay was immunoSEQ multiplex PCR, and TCRdb's table has in-frame clones only and misses some. The data contain approximately 470,000 clones, approximately 78% of them singletons. Sample: PBMCs. The origin of the receptors is a woman between 40 and 50 years old in good health. Some clones in this sample may be carry-over from other donors' samples.

The J gene is TRBJ1-2, the V gene TRBV6-6, with no clear D. V was clipped by 2 bases and J by 5 bases, with 9 bases between them. CDR1 is MNHNY and CDR2 is SVGAGI in the germline V gene (reference sequence). The CDR3 covers 13 residues. CDR3 DNA: TGTGCCAGCAGTTACCCCGGACGTTATGGCTACACCTTC. This gives the protein CASSYPGRYGYTF.

The V and J genes are TRBV19 and TRBJ2-1; 13 bases map to TRBD2. Germline V gene data show CDR1 as LNHDA and CDR2 as SQIVND (reference sequence). V dropped 5 bases and J dropped 6; count of bases not matched to a gene: 7. The CDR3 extends over 16 amino acids. Here the CDR3 reads CASSPDGLAGANEQFF. The CDR3 DNA reads as TGTGCCAGTAGTCCCGACGGACTAGCGGGAGCCAATGAGCAGTTCTTC.

This chain joins TRBV18 and TRBJ2-3, with D perhaps TRBD2 (5 bases). In germline, CDR1 is KGHSH, CDR2 LQKENI. CDR3 length: 14 residues. Deletions cut 2 bases from V and 4 bases from J, with 10 bases between. CDR3 in DNA: TGTGCCAGCTCACCATCGGGGAGTGCAGATACGCAGTATTTT. Residues: CASSPSGSADTQYF.

This clone was found once. The V gene is TRBV4-1, the J gene TRBJ2-3; the D call may be TRBD1 or TRBD2 (6 bases each). CDR3 size: 13 residues. Germline CDR1 and CDR2: MGHRA and YSYEKL. Trimming took off 5 bases at V and 4 bases at J, with 10 bases between the two ends. The CDR3 here is CASSEGGADTQYF. CDR3 coding DNA: TGCGCCAGCAGCGAGGGGGGCGCAGATACGCAGTATTTT.

This clone was seen ten or more times. The gene calls are TRBV27 and TRBJ2-3; 7 positions match TRBD2. Germline CDR1 is MNHEY and CDR2 is SMNVEV (reference sequence). The CDR3 sequence is 15 residues long. The trim removed 3 bases at V and 2 bases at J, leaving 5 bases unmatched. Here the CDR3 DNA reads TGTGCCAGCAGTTTGCTAGCGGAGCACACAGATACGCAGTATTTT. The encoded protein is CASSLLAEHTDTQYF.

This clone appeared many times. J is TRBJ2-7 and V is TRBV7-2; D remains ambiguous. The V and J ends lost 5 bases and 3 bases respectively, with 14 bases between them. Looked up from germline, CDR1 is SGHTA and CDR2 is FQGNSA. The CDR3 has 14 amino acids. The DNA for the CDR3 is TGTGCCAGCAGCCCACAGAGAACCAGCTACGAGCAGTACTTC. It encodes CASSPQRTSYEQYF.

V and J are TRBV5-1 and TRBJ2-1, with D perhaps TRBD2 (5 bases). CDR1 is SGHRS and CDR2 is YFSETQ in the germline V gene. This CDR3 comprises 12 residues. V was shortened by 5 bases and J by 5 bases, with 8 bases between the two germline ends. CDR3 bases: TGCGCCAGCAGAGCGGATCACAATGAGCAGTTCTTC. Its protein product is CASRADHNEQFF.

The chain employs TRBV30 and TRBJ1-2; a possible D gene is TRBD1 (5 bases). Germline lookup yields CDR1 GTSNPN and CDR2 SVGIG (reference sequence). The CDR3 is 13 residues long. Deletions cut 4 bases from V and 3 bases from J, with 12 bases between. CDR3 nucleotide sequence: TGTGCCTGGATGGGGGACGGCCACTATGGCTACACCTTC. Protein sequence: CAWMGDGHYGYTF.

In nucleotides, the CDR3 is TGTGCCAGCAGTGACCCGGGACAGGGGGCCCCCGGGGAGCTGTTTTTT. Encoded protein: CASSDPGQGAPGELFF. This chain uses TRBV25-1 with TRBJ2-2; 12 bases agree with TRBD1. V was pared by 3 bases and J by 6 bases, with 5 bases of the junction left unmatched. The CDR3 is made up of 16 amino acids. CDR1 and CDR2 from the germline V gene are MGHDK and SYGVNS.

With respect to this clone: A read error is possible here, since a much larger clone lies one base away. The same CDR3 also results from other DNA sequences found in this sample. V usage is TRBV30 and J usage is TRBJ2-6, with a weak D call TRBD2 (6 bases). CDR1 and CDR2 from the germline V gene are GTSNPN and SVGIG (reference sequence). V shed 8 bases and J shed 0 bases, with 14 bases lying between them. The CDR3 sequence is 15 residues long. In nucleotides, the CDR3 is TGTGCCCGGGGGACCGACCTCTCTGGGGCCAACGTCCTGACTTTC. Its protein product is CARGTDLSGANVLTF.

In nucleotides, the CDR3 is TGTGCCAGCAGTTTATTCCGTCAGGTTGGCAATGAGCAGTTCTTC. Its translation is CASSLFRQVGNEQFF. The chain uses TRBV28 and TRBJ2-1, with D unresolved. The CDR3 consists of 15 residues. V shed 1 base and J shed 6 bases, with 13 bases lying between them. Looked up from germline, CDR1 is MDHEN and CDR2 is SYDVKM.

The chain is built from TRBV5-4 and TRBJ1-3; D remains unclear. The germline V gene has CDR1 SGHNT and CDR2 YYREEE (reference sequence). The ends were cut back, 3 bases at V and 4 bases at J, with 5 bases in the middle. CDR3 length: 12 residues. The chain's CDR3 is CASSSPGNTIYF. The CDR3 coding sequence is TGTGCCAGCAGCTCGCCCGGAAACACCATATATTTT.

The table lists this clone with a count of one. The gene calls are TRBV18 and TRBJ1-1; 7 positions agree with TRBD1. Germline values: CDR1 KGHSH, CDR2 LQKENI. V shed 4 bases and J 5 bases; nucleotides not matched to a gene: 10. This CDR3 region has 15 residues. CDR3 DNA: TGTGCCAGCTCACTCCCGACAGGGTTAGCGACTGAAGCTTTCTTT. It is translated as CASSLPTGLATEAFF.

The genes are TRBV18 and TRBJ1-2; 9 bases match TRBD1. Germline loops: CDR1 KGHSH, CDR2 LQKENI. With V trimmed by 4 bases and J by 4 bases, 7 bases remained unmatched. The CDR3 totals 15 residues. This chain's CDR3 is CASSRLDRGSYGYTF. CDR3 DNA: TGTGCCAGCTCACGCCTGGACAGGGGAAGCTATGGCTACACCTTC.

V usage is TRBV11-2 and J usage is TRBJ1-2, with D tentatively TRBD1 (5 bases). Per the germline V gene, CDR1 is SGHAT and CDR2 is FQNNGV. CDR3 size: 13 residues. V gave up 1 base and J gave up 8 bases, with 11 bases separating them. The CDR3 nucleotides read TGTGCCAGCAGCTTAGGCGGGGGGGACGGCTACACCTTC. This codes for CASSLGGGDGYTF.

Note on this clone: This likely reflects a read error, since a far larger clone is one base away. Other DNA sequences of this sample code for an identical CDR3. V and J are TRBV30 and TRBJ2-3; no reliable D call. Trimming removed 2 bases from V and 0 bases from J, with 3 bases in between. The CDR3 covers 12 residues. CDR1 is GTSNPN, CDR2 SVGIG, per germline (reference sequence). In DNA form, the CDR3 reads TGTGCCTGGAGTACGAGCACAGATACGCAGTATTTT. It specifies CAWSTSTDTQYF.

The J gene is TRBJ2-3, the V gene TRBV4-3; no clear D. CDR3 length equals 12 residues. Germline lookup yields CDR1 LGHNA and CDR2 YSLEER. With 0 bases removed from V and 7 bases from J, the gap between germline ends came to 5 bases. The CDR3 is CASSQDGNTQYF. DNA of the CDR3: TGCGCCAGCAGCCAAGACGGCAATACGCAGTATTTT.